This T cell receptor beta chain comes out of a study of cytomegalovirus exposure and HLA in healthy donors. The PCR made use of 60 Vbeta and 13 Jbeta primers. Libraries were prepared by immunoSEQ multiplex PCR; TCRdb keeps only in-frame clonotypes and omits some of them. This table holds 150,000 to 200,000 clones. The ends lost 5 bases at V and 5 bases at J; junction bases unmatched: 2. The CDR3 has 14 residues. Germline V gene lookup returns CDR1 MNHEY and CDR2 SMNVEV (reference sequence). Material: PBMCs. The clonotype comes from a woman aged 18-29 years in good health and CMV-seropositive. The chain carries TRBV27 and TRBJ1-5, with 11 nucleotides matching TRBD1. CDR3 nucleotide sequence: TGTGCCAGCAGTGCGGACAGGGGGCATCAGCCCCAGCATTTT. It is translated as CASSADRGHQPQHF.